These T cell receptor beta chains were read from a single sample in a study of CXCR3-negative and CXCR3-positive naive CD8 T cells. Reprocessing the 5' RACE reads, TCRdb reports a single entry for every CDR3 protein and omits DNA. This table lists about 130,000 distinct CDR3 sequences. The sequenced sample was naive CXCR3- CD8+ T cells from blood. The receptors come from a human donor in good health. Some clones in this sample may be carry-over from other donors' samples. Each CDR3 is given with its conserved first and last residue.

V gene: TRBV7-9; J gene: TRBJ2-3; CDR3 protein: CASSLDRGLTDTQYF
V gene: TRBV29-1; J gene: TRBJ2-7; CDR3 protein: CSVGDRNSYEQYF
V gene: TRBV12-3/TRBV12-4; J gene: TRBJ2-4; CDR3 protein: CASSQLGTGNSIQYF
V gene: TRBV5-1; J gene: TRBJ2-7; CDR3 protein: CASSPPGTGLAGGQPYEQYF
V gene: TRBV28; J gene: TRBJ1-1; CDR3 protein: CASSWTGDTEAFF
V gene: TRBV27; J gene: TRBJ1-5; CDR3 protein: CASSLQGSQPQHF
V gene: TRBV27; J gene: TRBJ2-7; CDR3 protein: CASSSILLYEQYF
V gene: TRBV7-9; J gene: TRBJ2-7; CDR3 protein: CAGGQGLGYEQYF
V gene: TRBV28; J gene: TRBJ1-1; CDR3 protein: CASTIPRQKYRFTEAFF
V gene: TRBV5-5; J gene: TRBJ2-2; CDR3 protein: CASSLLAGEVTGELFF
V gene: TRBV12-3/TRBV12-4; J gene: TRBJ2-7; CDR3 protein: CASSSPGTNSYEQYF
V gene: TRBV20-1; J gene: TRBJ2-5; CDR3 protein: CSAWGTDALKGGRIEETQYF
V gene: TRBV13; J gene: TRBJ1-1; CDR3 protein: CASSVWNTEAFF
V gene: TRBV19; J gene: TRBJ1-5; CDR3 protein: CASTWQGGNQPQHF